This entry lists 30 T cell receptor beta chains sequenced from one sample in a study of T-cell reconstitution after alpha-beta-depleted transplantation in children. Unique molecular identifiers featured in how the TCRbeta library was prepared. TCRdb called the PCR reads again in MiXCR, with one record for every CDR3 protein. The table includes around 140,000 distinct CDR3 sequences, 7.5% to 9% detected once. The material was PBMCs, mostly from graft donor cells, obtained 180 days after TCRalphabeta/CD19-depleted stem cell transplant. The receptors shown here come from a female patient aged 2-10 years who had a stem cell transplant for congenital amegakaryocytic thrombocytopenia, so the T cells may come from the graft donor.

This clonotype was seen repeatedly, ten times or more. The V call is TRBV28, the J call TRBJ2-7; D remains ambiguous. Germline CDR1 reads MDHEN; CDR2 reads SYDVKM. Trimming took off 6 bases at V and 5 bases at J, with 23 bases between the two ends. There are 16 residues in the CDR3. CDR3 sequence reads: CASSYPSTLRNHEQYF. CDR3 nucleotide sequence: TGTGCCAGCAGCTACCCCTCGACACTCCGTAACCACGAGCAGTACTTC.

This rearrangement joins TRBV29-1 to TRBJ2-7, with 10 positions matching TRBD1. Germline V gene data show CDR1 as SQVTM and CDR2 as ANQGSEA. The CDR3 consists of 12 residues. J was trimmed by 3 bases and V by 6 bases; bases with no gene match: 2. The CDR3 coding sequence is TGCAGCGTGCGGGACAGGGGCTACGAGCAGTACTTC. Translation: CSVRDRGYEQYF.

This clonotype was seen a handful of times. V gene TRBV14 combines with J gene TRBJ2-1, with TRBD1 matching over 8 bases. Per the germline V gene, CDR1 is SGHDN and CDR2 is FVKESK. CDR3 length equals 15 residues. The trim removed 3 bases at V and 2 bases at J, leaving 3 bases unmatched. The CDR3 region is CASSQLQGAYNEQFF. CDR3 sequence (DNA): TGTGCCAGCAGCCAGCTACAGGGGGCCTACAATGAGCAGTTCTTC.

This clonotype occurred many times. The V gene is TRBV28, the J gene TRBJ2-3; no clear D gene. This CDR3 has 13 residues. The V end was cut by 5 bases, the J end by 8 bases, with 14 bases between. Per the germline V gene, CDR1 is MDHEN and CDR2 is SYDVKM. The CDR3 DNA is TGTGCCAGCAGTCGGGCCCCCAGGACTACGCAGTATTTT. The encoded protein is CASSRAPRTTQYF.

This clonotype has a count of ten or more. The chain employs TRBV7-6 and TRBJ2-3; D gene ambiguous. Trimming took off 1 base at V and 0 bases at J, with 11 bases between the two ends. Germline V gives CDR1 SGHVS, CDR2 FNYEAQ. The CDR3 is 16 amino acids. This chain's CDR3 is CASSLGAGSSTDTQYF. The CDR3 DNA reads TGTGCCAGCAGCTTAGGGGCCGGATCTAGCACAGATACGCAGTATTTT.

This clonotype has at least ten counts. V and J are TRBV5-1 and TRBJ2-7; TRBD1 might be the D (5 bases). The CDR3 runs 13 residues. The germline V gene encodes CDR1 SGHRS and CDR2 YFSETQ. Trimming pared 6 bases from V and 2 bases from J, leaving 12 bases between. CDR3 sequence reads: CASTDSPAYEQYF. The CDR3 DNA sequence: TGCGCCAGCACCGACAGCCCGGCCTACGAGCAGTACTTC.

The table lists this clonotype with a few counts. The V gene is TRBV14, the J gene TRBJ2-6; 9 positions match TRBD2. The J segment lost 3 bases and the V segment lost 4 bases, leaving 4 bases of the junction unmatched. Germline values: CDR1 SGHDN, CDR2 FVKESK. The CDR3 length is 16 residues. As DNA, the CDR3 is TGTGCCAGCAGCCTCATAGCGGGAGATGGGGCCAACGTCCTGACTTTC. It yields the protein CASSLIAGDGANVLTF.

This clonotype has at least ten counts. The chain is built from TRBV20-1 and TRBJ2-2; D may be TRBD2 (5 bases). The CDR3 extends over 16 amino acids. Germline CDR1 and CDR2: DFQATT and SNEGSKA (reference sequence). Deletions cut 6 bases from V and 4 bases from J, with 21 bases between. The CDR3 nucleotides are TGCAGTGCGCCCGTTGGGCTCTCACGGGGCACCGGGGAGCTGTTTTTT. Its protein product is CSAPVGLSRGTGELFF.

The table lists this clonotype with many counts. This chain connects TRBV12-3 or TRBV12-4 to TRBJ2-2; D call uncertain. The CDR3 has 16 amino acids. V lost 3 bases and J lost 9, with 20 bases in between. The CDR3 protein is CASSFLLTPTGRELFF. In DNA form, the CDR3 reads TGTGCCAGCAGTTTCCTTCTTACTCCAACTGGCCGGGAGCTGTTTTTT.

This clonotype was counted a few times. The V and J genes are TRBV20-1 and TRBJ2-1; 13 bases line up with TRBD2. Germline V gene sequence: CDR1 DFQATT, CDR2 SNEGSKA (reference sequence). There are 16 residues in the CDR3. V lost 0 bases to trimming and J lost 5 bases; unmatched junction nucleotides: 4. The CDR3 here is CSARDTSGGGHNEQFF. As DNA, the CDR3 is TGCAGTGCTAGAGATACTAGCGGGGGGGGTCACAATGAGCAGTTCTTC.

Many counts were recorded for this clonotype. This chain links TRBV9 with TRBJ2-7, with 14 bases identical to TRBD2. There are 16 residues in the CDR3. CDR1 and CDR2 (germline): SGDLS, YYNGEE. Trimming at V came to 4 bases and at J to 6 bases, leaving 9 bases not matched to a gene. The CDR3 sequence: CASSPRLAGGPLEQYF. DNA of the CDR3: TGTGCCAGCAGCCCCCGACTAGCGGGAGGGCCTCTCGAGCAGTACTTC.

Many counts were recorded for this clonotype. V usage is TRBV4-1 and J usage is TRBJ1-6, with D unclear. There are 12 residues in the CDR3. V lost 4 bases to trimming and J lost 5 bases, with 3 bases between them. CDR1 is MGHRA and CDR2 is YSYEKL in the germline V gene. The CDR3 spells CASSLDNSPLHF. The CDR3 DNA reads TGCGCCAGCAGCCTTGATAATTCACCCCTCCACTTT.

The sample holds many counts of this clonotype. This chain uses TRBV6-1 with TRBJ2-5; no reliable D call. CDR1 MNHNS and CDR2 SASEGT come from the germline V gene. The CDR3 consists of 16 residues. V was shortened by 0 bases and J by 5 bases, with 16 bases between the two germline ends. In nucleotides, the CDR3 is TGTGCCAGCAGTGAAGCGTGGGCCGACTGGTATGAGACCCAGTACTTC. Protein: CASSEAWADWYETQYF.

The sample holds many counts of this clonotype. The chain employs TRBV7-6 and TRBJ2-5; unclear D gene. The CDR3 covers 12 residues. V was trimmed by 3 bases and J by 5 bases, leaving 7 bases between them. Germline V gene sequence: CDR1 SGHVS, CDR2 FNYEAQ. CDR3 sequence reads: CASSFLGETQYF. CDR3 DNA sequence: TGTGCCAGCAGCTTCCTAGGGGAGACCCAGTACTTC.

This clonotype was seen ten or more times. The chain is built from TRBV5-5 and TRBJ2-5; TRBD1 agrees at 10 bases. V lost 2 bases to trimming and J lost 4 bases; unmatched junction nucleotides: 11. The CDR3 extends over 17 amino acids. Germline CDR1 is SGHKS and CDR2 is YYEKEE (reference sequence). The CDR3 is CASSFAPGQGSGETQYF. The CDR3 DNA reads TGTGCCAGCAGCTTCGCTCCGGGACAGGGGTCGGGAGAGACCCAGTACTTC.

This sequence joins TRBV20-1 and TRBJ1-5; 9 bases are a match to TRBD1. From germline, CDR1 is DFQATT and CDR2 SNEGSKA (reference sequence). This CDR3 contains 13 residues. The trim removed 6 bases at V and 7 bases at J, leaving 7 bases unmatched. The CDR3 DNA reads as TGCAGTGCGGAAGGGGACAGGGAGCAGCCCCAGCATTTT. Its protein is CSAEGDREQPQHF.

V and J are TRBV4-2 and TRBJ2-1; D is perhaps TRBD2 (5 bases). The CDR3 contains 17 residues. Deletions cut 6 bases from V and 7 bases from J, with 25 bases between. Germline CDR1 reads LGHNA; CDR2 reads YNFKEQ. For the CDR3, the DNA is TGTGCCAGCAGGCTTACCCGGACTTCCACAGAGGTGAATGAGCAGTTCTTC. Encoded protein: CASRLTRTSTEVNEQFF.

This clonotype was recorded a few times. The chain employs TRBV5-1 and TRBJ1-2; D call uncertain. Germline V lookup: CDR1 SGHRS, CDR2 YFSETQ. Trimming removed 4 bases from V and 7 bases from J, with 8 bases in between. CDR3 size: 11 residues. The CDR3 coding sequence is TGCGCCAGCAGCGGATGGAGTGGCTACACCTTC. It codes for CASSGWSGYTF. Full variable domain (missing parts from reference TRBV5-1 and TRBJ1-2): KAGVTQTPRYLIKTRGQQVTLSCSPISGHRSVSWYQQTPGQGLQFLFEYFSETQRNKGNFPGRFSGRQFSNSRSEMNVSTLELGDSALYLCASSGWSGYTFGSGTRLTVV.

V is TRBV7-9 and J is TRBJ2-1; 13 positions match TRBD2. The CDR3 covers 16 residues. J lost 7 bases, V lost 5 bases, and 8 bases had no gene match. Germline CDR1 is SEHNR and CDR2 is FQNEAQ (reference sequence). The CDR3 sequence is CASSQPPGLAGNEQFF. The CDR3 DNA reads TGTGCCAGCAGCCAGCCCCCGGGACTAGCGGGGAATGAGCAGTTCTTC.

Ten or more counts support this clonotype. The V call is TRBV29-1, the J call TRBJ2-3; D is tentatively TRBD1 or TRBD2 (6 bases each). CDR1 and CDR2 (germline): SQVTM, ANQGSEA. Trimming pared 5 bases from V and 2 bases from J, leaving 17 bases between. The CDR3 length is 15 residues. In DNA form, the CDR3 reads TGCAGCGTTCTTAAGGCGGGGACACTCACAGATACGCAGTATTTT. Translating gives CSVLKAGTLTDTQYF.

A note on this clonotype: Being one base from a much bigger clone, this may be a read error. The CDR3 coding sequence is TGTGCCAGCAGAGTCATCCGGGACAGGGTGGAGACCCAGTACTTC. Protein: CASRVIRDRVETQYF. This chain connects TRBV6-1 to TRBJ2-5, with 9 bases fitting TRBD1. This CDR3 has 15 residues. Germline V CDR1 and CDR2: MNHNS, SASEGT. Germline trimming cut 6 bases from V and 5 bases from J; bases unmatched to any gene: 10.

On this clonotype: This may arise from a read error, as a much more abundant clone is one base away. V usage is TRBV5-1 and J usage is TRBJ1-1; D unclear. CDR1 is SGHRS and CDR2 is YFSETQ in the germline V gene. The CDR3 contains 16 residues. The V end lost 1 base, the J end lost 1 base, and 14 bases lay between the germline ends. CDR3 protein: CASSLSVSPRNTEAFF. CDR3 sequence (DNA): TGCGCCAGCAGCTTGTCGGTATCCCCGAGGAACACTGAAGCTTTCTTT.

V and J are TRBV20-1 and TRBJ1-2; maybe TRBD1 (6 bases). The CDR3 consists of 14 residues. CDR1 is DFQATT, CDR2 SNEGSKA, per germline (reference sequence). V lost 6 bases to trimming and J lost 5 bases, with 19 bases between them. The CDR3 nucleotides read TGCAGTGCAGCCGACAGGCGCCGAGGGTATGGCTACACCTTC. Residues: CSAADRRRGYGYTF.

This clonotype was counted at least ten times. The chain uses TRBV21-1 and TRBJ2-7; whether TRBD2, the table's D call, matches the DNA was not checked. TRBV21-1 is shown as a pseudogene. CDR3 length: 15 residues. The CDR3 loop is CAPVNYLKQGHEQYF. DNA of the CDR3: TGTGCCCCCGTCAATTATCTCAAGCAGGGCCACGAGCAGTACTTC.

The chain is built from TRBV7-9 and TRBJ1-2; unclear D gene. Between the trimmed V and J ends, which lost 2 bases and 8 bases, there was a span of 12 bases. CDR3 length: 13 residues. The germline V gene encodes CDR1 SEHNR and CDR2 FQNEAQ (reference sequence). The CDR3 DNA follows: TGTGCCAGCAGCTTACATAGCGTAGCAGGCTACACCTTC. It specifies CASSLHSVAGYTF.

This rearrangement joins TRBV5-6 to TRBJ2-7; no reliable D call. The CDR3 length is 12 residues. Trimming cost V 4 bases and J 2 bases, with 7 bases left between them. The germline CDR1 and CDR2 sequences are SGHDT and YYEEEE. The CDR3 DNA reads TGTGCCAGCAGCAGGGAAACCTACGAGCAGTACTTC. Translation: CASSRETYEQYF.

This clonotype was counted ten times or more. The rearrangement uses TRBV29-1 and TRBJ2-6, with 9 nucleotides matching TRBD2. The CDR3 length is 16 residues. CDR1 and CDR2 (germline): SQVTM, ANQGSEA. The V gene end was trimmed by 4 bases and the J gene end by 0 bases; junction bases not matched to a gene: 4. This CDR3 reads CSVGGGASSGANVLTF. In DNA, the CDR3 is TGCAGCGTTGGCGGGGGGGCGAGCTCTGGGGCCAACGTCCTGACTTTC. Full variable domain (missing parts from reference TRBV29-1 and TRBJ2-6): SAVISQKPSRDICQRGTSLTIQCQVDSQVTMMFWYRQQPGQSLTLIATANQGSEATYESGFVIDKFPISRPNLTFSTLTVSNMSPEDSSIYLCSVGGGASSGANVLTFGAGSRLTVL.

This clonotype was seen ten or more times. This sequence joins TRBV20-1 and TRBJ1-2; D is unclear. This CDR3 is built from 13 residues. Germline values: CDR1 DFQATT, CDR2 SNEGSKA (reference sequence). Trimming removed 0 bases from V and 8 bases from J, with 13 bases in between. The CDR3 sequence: CSAREMGLGGYTF. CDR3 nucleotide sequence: TGCAGTGCTAGAGAGATGGGCCTCGGCGGCTACACCTTC.

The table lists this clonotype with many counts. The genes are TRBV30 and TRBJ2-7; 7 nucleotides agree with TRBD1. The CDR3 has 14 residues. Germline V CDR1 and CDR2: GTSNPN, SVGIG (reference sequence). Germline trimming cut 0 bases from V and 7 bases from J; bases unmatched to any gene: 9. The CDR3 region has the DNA TGTGCCTGGAGTGTATACAGGGGAAAGAGTGAGCAGTACTTC. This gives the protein CAWSVYRGKSEQYF.

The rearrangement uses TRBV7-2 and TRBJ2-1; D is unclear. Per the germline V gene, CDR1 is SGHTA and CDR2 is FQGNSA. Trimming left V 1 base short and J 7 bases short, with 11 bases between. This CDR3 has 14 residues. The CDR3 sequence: CASSLGGSKNEQFF. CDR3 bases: TGTGCCAGCAGCTTAGGGGGTAGCAAAAATGAGCAGTTCTTC.